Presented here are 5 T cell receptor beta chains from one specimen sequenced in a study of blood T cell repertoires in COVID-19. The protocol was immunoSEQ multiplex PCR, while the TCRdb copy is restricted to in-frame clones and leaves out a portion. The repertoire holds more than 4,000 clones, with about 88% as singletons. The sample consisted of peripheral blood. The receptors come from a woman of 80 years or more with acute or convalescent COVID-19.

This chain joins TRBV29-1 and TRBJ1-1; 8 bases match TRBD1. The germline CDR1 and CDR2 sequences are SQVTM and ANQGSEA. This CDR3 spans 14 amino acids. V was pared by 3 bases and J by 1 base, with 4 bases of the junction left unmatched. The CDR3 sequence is CSVDRQGTNTEAFF. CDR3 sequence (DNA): TGCAGCGTTGACCGACAGGGGACGAACACTGAAGCTTTCTTT.

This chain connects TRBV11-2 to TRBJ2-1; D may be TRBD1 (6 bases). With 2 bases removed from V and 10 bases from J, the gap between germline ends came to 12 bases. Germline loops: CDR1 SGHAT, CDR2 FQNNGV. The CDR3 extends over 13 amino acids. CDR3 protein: CASSLFPQGEQFF. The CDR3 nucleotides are TGTGCCAGCAGCTTATTCCCCCAGGGGGAGCAGTTCTTC.

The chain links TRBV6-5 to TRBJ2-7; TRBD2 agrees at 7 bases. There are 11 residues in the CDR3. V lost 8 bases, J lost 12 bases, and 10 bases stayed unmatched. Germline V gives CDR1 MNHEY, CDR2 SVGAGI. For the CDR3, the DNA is TGTGCCAGCGGCCCTCTAGCGGCGGTGTACTTC. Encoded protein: CASGPLAAVYF.

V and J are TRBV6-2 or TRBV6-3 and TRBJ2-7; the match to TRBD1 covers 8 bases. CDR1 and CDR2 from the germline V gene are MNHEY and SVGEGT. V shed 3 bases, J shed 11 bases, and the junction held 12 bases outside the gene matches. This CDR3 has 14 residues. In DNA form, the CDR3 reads TGTGCCAGCAGTTATTACGGACAGGGCGATTGGAAGTACTTC. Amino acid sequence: CASSYYGQGDWKYF.

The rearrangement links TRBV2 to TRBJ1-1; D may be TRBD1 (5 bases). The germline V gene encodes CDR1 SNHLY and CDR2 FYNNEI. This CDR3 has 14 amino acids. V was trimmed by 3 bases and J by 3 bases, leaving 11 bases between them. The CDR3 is CASSDLGGDTEAFF. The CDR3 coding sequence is TGTGCCAGCAGTGATCTTGGAGGGGACACTGAAGCTTTCTTT.